This TCR beta chain is from a study of long-term antiretroviral therapy in people with HIV. Study-level points and caveats: In HIV, the repertoires covered a tighter span of CDR3 lengths than in controls.

Assay version v3.0 of immunoSEQ was used, and it was run at survey level. This table comes from immunoSEQ multiplex PCR, and its TCRdb copy is limited to in-frame clones, with some not included. The sample contains approximately 22,000 clones, about 84% of which appear only once. Note on this clone: Antigen unknown.

Germline values: CDR1 SGHNT, CDR2 YYREEE (reference sequence). This CDR3 comprises 15 residues. V was shortened by 0 bases and J by 2 bases, with 9 bases between the two germline ends. This specimen consisted of unsorted PBMCs, obtained 0.5 years before starting antiretroviral therapy. This TCR was recovered from a man aged 40-55 years with HIV. The V gene is TRBV5-4, the J gene TRBJ1-3; D uncertain. CDR3 bases: TGTGCCAGCAGCTTGGAACCATTCACTGGAAACACCATATATTTT. Translation gives CASSLEPFTGNTIYF.